This T cell receptor (beta chain) derives from a study of memory CD4+ T cells and cytomegalovirus serostatus. Single viable CD3+CD4+CD8-CD45RO+ cells were sorted as the memory CD4+ T cells. CD4+ T cells were isolated by positive magnetic selection. Authors' analysis steps: Out-of-frame sequences were removed, leaving about 2,300,000 distinct TCRbeta sequences. Profiled with immunoSEQ multiplex PCR; TCRdb holds only in-frame clones, not every one. V and J calls and clone size follow that table, whereas D and trimming were derived from the DNA. Seen here are approximately 53,000 clones, 60% to 80% observed once, and the top ten hold roughly 0.61%. Trimming stripped 4 bases from V and 7 bases from J, with 22 bases between. This CDR3 has 16 amino acids. Germline V gives CDR1 SGHRS, CDR2 YFSETQ.

The chain is built from TRBV5-1 and TRBJ2-3; D is uncertain. This TCR derives from an adult in good health and CMV-seronegative. Sample: memory CD4+ T cells from blood. DNA of the CDR3: TGCGCCAGCAGCCTTGGAATAGGCAGGCGTGAGAATACGCAGTATTTT. Translating it yields CASSLGIGRRENTQYF.